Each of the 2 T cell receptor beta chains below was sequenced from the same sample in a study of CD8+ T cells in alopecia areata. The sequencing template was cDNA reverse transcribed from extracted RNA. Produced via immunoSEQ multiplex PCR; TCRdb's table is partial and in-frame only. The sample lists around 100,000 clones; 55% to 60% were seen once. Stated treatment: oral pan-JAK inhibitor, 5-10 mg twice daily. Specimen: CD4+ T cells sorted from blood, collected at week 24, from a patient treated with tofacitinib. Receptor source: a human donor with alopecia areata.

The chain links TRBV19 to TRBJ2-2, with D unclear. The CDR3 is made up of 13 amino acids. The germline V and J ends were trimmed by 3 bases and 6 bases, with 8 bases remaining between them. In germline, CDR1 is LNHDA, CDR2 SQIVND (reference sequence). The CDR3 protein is CASSIRLPGELFF. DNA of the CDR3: TGTGCCAGTAGTATCCGCTTGCCCGGGGAGCTGTTTTTT.

CDR3: CAWGRSDATWGSPLHF. The CDR3, as DNA: TGTGCCTGGGGGAGGTCGGACGCTACCTGGGGCTCACCCCTCCACTTT. The chain joins TRBV30 to TRBJ1-6; possibly TRBD1 for D (5 bases). Germline V gene sequence: CDR1 GTSNPN, CDR2 SVGIG (reference sequence). This CDR3 comprises 16 residues. The V end was cut by 5 bases, the J end by 10 bases, with 24 bases between.